This T cell receptor beta chain was obtained from a study of T cells in localized non-small cell lung cancer. Only in-frame clones appear in the TCRdb table, and some are missing; sequencing was by immunoSEQ multiplex PCR. This table holds tens of thousands of clones, more than 85% found once. V gave up 3 bases and J gave up 3 bases, with 12 bases separating them. CDR1 is MNHNS, CDR2 SASEGT, per germline. The CDR3 is made up of 15 amino acids. In its sample, this clone is medium-sized. This clonotype was obtained from a man between 40 and 69 years old with stage II lung adenocarcinoma. The J gene is TRBJ1-3, the V gene TRBV6-1; D is ambiguous. The specimen comprised PBMCs, sampled before any cancer treatment. CDR3 DNA sequence: TGTGCCAGCAGTGAGTCTGCGGAGAATGGAAACACCATATATTTT. Protein product: CASSESAENGNTIYF.